The T cell receptor (beta chain) under discussion was sequenced for a study of control samples from healthy donors and cancer patients. Some clones are missing from TCRdb's copy, which holds only in-frame ones; the method was immunoSEQ multiplex PCR. The sample includes tens of thousands of clones, approximately 90% seen only once; the top ten take 0.92%. The clonotype was recovered from a young woman in good health. Sequencing was done on a sample of blood.

CDR3 region: CASSPARGNTIYF. The DNA for the CDR3 is TGTGCCAGCTCCCCGGCCCGGGGGAACACCATATATTTT. The V call is TRBV18, the J call TRBJ1-3; maybe TRBD1 (5 bases). The ends were cut back, 6 bases at V and 7 bases at J, with 13 bases in the middle. Germline CDR1 and CDR2: KGHSH and LQKENI. The CDR3 length is 13 residues.